A selection of T cell receptor beta chains follows, all from one sample in a study of regulatory T cells in long-lasting Graves disease. TCRdb ran MiXCR on the multiplex PCR reads and lists one entry per CDR3 protein. Of 350,000 to 500,000 distinct CDR3 sequences listed, 21% are singletons. Sequenced material: peripheral blood mononuclear cells (PBMCs), taken when the disease was refractory, from a patient treated with antithyroid drugs. The receptors shown here come from a female donor with Graves disease. The CDR3 runs from the conserved cysteine through the conserved F or W. Fields, in order: J gene, V gene, clone size, D gene, CDR3 DNA, CDR3 protein. A D gene is named only where the DNA matches it firmly. Clone size is given for some rows only: seen once, a few or many times, or a class if the clone is expanded.

j_call: TRBJ2-5; v_call: TRBV20-1; clone_size: many; d_call: TRBD2; cdr3_nt: TGCAGTGCGCGAAAGGGACTAGATAAGTCTGCCCAGTACTTC; cdr3_aa: CSARKGLDKSAQYF
j_call: TRBJ2-7; v_call: TRBV15; clone_size: -; d_call: TRBD1; cdr3_nt: TGTGCCACCAGCACTGGGACAGGGTTCCACGAGCAGTACTTC; cdr3_aa: CATSTGTGFHEQYF
j_call: TRBJ2-7; v_call: TRBV20-1; clone_size: few; d_call: -; cdr3_nt: TGCAGTGCTCCCTTAATAGGAATTTACGAGCAGTACTTC; cdr3_aa: CSAPLIGIYEQYF
j_call: TRBJ2-7; v_call: TRBV28; clone_size: -; d_call: -; cdr3_nt: TGTGCCAGCTCCCCCGCAGGGTGGAACGAGCAGTACTTC; cdr3_aa: CASSPAGWNEQYF
j_call: TRBJ1-1; v_call: TRBV5-6; clone_size: -; d_call: -; cdr3_nt: TGTGCCAGCAGCTTGGAGAGGGGTTTGGGTTTCTTT; cdr3_aa: CASSLERGLGFF
j_call: TRBJ2-2; v_call: TRBV27; clone_size: many; d_call: -; cdr3_nt: TGTGCCAGCAGTTCCCTAAGGGACACCGGGGAGCTGTTTTTT; cdr3_aa: CASSSLRDTGELFF
j_call: TRBJ2-3; v_call: TRBV12-3/TRBV12-4; clone_size: few; d_call: TRBD2; cdr3_nt: TGTGCCAGCAGGGAACCGGGACTAGCAGGCACAGATACGCAGTATTTT; cdr3_aa: CASREPGLAGTDTQYF
j_call: TRBJ2-4; v_call: TRBV7-8; clone_size: many; d_call: -; cdr3_nt: TGTGCCAGCAGCTTAGCTCGGGACATTCAGTACTTC; cdr3_aa: CASSLARDIQYF
j_call: TRBJ2-3; v_call: TRBV28; clone_size: many; d_call: TRBD2; cdr3_nt: TGTGCCAGCAGTTTGAGTAGCGGGAGCCTCACAGATACGCAGTATTTT; cdr3_aa: CASSLSSGSLTDTQYF
j_call: TRBJ1-2; v_call: TRBV3-1; clone_size: many; d_call: TRBD1; cdr3_nt: TGTGCCAGCAGCCAAGAATTCGGGACAGGGCCCTATGGCTACACCTTC; cdr3_aa: CASSQEFGTGPYGYTF
j_call: TRBJ2-7; v_call: TRBV5-4; clone_size: -; d_call: TRBD2; cdr3_nt: TGTGCCAGCAGCGGGGGGGGCGCTAGCGGGAGGTACGAGCAGTACTTC; cdr3_aa: CASSGGGASGRYEQYF
j_call: TRBJ1-5; v_call: TRBV11-2; clone_size: -; d_call: TRBD1; cdr3_nt: TGTGCCAGCAAACAAGGACAGGGAAATCAGCCCCAGCATTTT; cdr3_aa: CASKQGQGNQPQHF
j_call: TRBJ2-1; v_call: TRBV6-1; clone_size: few; d_call: -; cdr3_nt: TGTGCCAGCAGTACTGGCGATGAGCAGTTCTTC; cdr3_aa: CASSTGDEQFF
j_call: TRBJ2-5; v_call: TRBV5-1; clone_size: -; d_call: -; cdr3_nt: TGCGCCAGCAGCCCCACGACAGGTCGGGAGACCCAGTACTTC; cdr3_aa: CASSPTTGRETQYF
j_call: TRBJ2-4; v_call: TRBV29-1; clone_size: -; d_call: -; cdr3_nt: TGCAGCTTCCGGGGAGGCGGGGCCAAAAACATTCAGTACTTC; cdr3_aa: CSFRGGGAKNIQYF
j_call: TRBJ1-4; v_call: TRBV3-1; clone_size: few; d_call: -; cdr3_nt: TGTGCCAGCAGCCTAGCGGGGATCCCAGTAGGGGAAAAACTGTTTTTT; cdr3_aa: CASSLAGIPVGEKLFF
j_call: TRBJ2-7; v_call: TRBV7-2; clone_size: -; d_call: TRBD1; cdr3_nt: TGTGCCAGCAGTCAGACGACAGGGCTGTACCACGAGCAGTACTTC; cdr3_aa: CASSQTTGLYHEQYF
j_call: TRBJ2-5; v_call: TRBV28; clone_size: many; d_call: TRBD1; cdr3_nt: TGTGCCAGCAATTCGGGACAGGGATCGGGCAGGGGGACCCAGTACTTC; cdr3_aa: CASNSGQGSGRGTQYF
j_call: TRBJ2-2; v_call: TRBV2; clone_size: many; d_call: -; cdr3_nt: TGTGCCAGCAGTGATGGCGCAGGGAGCTACACCGGGGAGCTGTTTTTT; cdr3_aa: CASSDGAGSYTGELFF
j_call: TRBJ1-2; v_call: TRBV7-8; clone_size: few; d_call: TRBD1; cdr3_nt: TGTGCCAGCAGGGCAGGGGGCCACCGGGGAGGCTACACCTTC; cdr3_aa: CASRAGGHRGGYTF
j_call: TRBJ2-5; v_call: TRBV20-1; clone_size: many; d_call: TRBD2; cdr3_nt: TGCAGTGCTCGGACTAGCGGGAGTTCGGAGACCCAGTACTTC; cdr3_aa: CSARTSGSSETQYF
j_call: TRBJ1-5; v_call: TRBV30; clone_size: few; d_call: -; cdr3_nt: TGTGCCTGGTTCCCAGGACGGCGGAATCAGCCCCAGCATTTT; cdr3_aa: CAWFPGRRNQPQHF
j_call: TRBJ2-7; v_call: TRBV20-1; clone_size: few; d_call: -; cdr3_nt: TGCAGTGCCTTGCCTGGGACCAAAGTGGAGGAGCAGTACTTC; cdr3_aa: CSALPGTKVEEQYF
j_call: TRBJ1-1; v_call: TRBV7-2; clone_size: few; d_call: -; cdr3_nt: TGTGCCAGCAGGCGGATTTTCGCTAGGACTGAAGCTTTCTTT; cdr3_aa: CASRRIFARTEAFF
j_call: TRBJ2-1; v_call: TRBV2; clone_size: -; d_call: TRBD2; cdr3_nt: TGTGCCAGCAGTTCCGGGACTAGGGTATACAATGAGCAGTTCTTC; cdr3_aa: CASSSGTRVYNEQFF
j_call: TRBJ2-3; v_call: TRBV7-9; clone_size: -; d_call: -; cdr3_nt: TGTGCCAGCAGCTTAGTCTCGGTAGGGGGGGGAGATACGCAGTATTTT; cdr3_aa: CASSLVSVGGGDTQYF
j_call: TRBJ1-3; v_call: TRBV11-2; clone_size: few; d_call: -; cdr3_nt: TGTGCCAGCAGCCTCACCCCCGGGGGGGGAGGAAACACCATATATTTT; cdr3_aa: CASSLTPGGGGNTIYF
j_call: TRBJ1-1; v_call: TRBV10-3; clone_size: many; d_call: -; cdr3_nt: TGTGCCATCAGTGATGTGGGGAAGCTGAACACTGAAGCTTTCTTT; cdr3_aa: CAISDVGKLNTEAFF
j_call: TRBJ1-6; v_call: TRBV28; clone_size: many; d_call: -; cdr3_nt: TGTGCCAGCATCCGTACAGGGTTCCCTTTTAATTCACCCCTCCACTTT; cdr3_aa: CASIRTGFPFNSPLHF
j_call: TRBJ1-3; v_call: TRBV7-9; clone_size: few; d_call: -; cdr3_nt: TGTGCCAGCAGCCCGGACAAGAGGCCCATATATTTT; cdr3_aa: CASSPDKRPIYF
j_call: TRBJ1-2; v_call: TRBV6-2/TRBV6-3; clone_size: many; d_call: -; cdr3_nt: TGTGCCAGCAGTGAACTGGACCTGGGCTACACCTTC; cdr3_aa: CASSELDLGYTF
j_call: TRBJ1-1; v_call: TRBV19; clone_size: few; d_call: -; cdr3_nt: TGTGCCAGTAGTATCTATGAGACATTGAACACTGAAGCTTTCTTT; cdr3_aa: CASSIYETLNTEAFF
j_call: TRBJ2-7; v_call: TRBV12-3/TRBV12-4; clone_size: many; d_call: -; cdr3_nt: TGTGCCAGCAGTTTAGCGCTAAGGGGGGCCGAGCAGTACTTC; cdr3_aa: CASSLALRGAEQYF
j_call: TRBJ2-7; v_call: TRBV9; clone_size: -; d_call: -; cdr3_nt: TGTGCCAGCAGCGTAGGGAATTGGCTAGGGGACGAGCAGTACTTC; cdr3_aa: CASSVGNWLGDEQYF
j_call: TRBJ2-5; v_call: TRBV5-1; clone_size: -; d_call: TRBD2; cdr3_nt: TGCGCCAGCAGCACCGAGGGCGGGACTAGCGGAAAAGAGACCCAGTACTTC; cdr3_aa: CASSTEGGTSGKETQYF
j_call: TRBJ1-2; v_call: TRBV29-1; clone_size: -; d_call: TRBD1; cdr3_nt: TGCAGCGTTACAGGGGGTTATGGCTACACCTTC; cdr3_aa: CSVTGGYGYTF
j_call: TRBJ2-5; v_call: TRBV18; clone_size: many; d_call: TRBD2; cdr3_nt: TGTGCCAGCTCACCGGGACTAGCGGAAGAGACCCAGTACTTC; cdr3_aa: CASSPGLAEETQYF
j_call: TRBJ2-5; v_call: TRBV10-3; clone_size: many; d_call: TRBD2; cdr3_nt: TGTGCCATCAGTGGAGGGACTAGCGAAGAGACCCAGTACTTC; cdr3_aa: CAISGGTSEETQYF
j_call: TRBJ2-7; v_call: TRBV24-1; clone_size: few; d_call: TRBD2; cdr3_nt: TGTGCCACCAGTGATACCTCACGGGGACTAGCTGGCGAGCAGTACTTC; cdr3_aa: CATSDTSRGLAGEQYF
j_call: TRBJ2-1; v_call: TRBV11-2; clone_size: few; d_call: TRBD1; cdr3_nt: TGTGCCAGCAGCTTTGGACAGGCCAATGAGCAGTTCTTC; cdr3_aa: CASSFGQANEQFF
j_call: TRBJ2-2; v_call: TRBV5-1; clone_size: many; d_call: TRBD2; cdr3_nt: TGCGCCAGCAGCCTTCCGGGACTAGCGGCGAACACCGGGGAGCTGTTTTTT; cdr3_aa: CASSLPGLAANTGELFF
j_call: TRBJ2-7; v_call: TRBV28; clone_size: many; d_call: -; cdr3_nt: TGTGCCAGCAGTCCTCCCCGGCAGACCGTCTCCTACGAGCAGTACTTC; cdr3_aa: CASSPPRQTVSYEQYF
j_call: TRBJ1-1; v_call: TRBV20-1; clone_size: few; d_call: -; cdr3_nt: TGCAGTGCTGTGCCGGGAGGCAGCTTCGGAGCTTTCTTT; cdr3_aa: CSAVPGGSFGAFF
j_call: TRBJ2-7; v_call: TRBV28; clone_size: many; d_call: TRBD2; cdr3_nt: TGTGCCAGCAGCAATGACGTAAGCGGGATCTACGAGCAGTACTTC; cdr3_aa: CASSNDVSGIYEQYF
j_call: TRBJ2-1; v_call: TRBV19; clone_size: -; d_call: TRBD2; cdr3_nt: TGTGCCAGTAGTATTGGTCCGGGACTAGCGGGAGACAATGAGCAGTTCTTC; cdr3_aa: CASSIGPGLAGDNEQFF
j_call: TRBJ2-5; v_call: TRBV15; clone_size: -; d_call: TRBD2; cdr3_nt: TGTGCCACCAGCAGGATATCCGGGGGGCAAGAGACCCAGTACTTC; cdr3_aa: CATSRISGGQETQYF
j_call: TRBJ2-1; v_call: TRBV3-1; clone_size: few; d_call: -; cdr3_nt: TGTGCCAGCAGCCAAGATCTTGGGACTCCGGAGCAGTTCTTC; cdr3_aa: CASSQDLGTPEQFF
j_call: TRBJ1-1; v_call: TRBV5-1; clone_size: few; d_call: -; cdr3_nt: TGCGCCAGCAGCTTGGGGTCCGGGGGGGCGCACGCTTTCTTT; cdr3_aa: CASSLGSGGAHAFF
j_call: TRBJ2-5; v_call: TRBV28; clone_size: many; d_call: -; cdr3_nt: TGTGCCAGCCGCCCTAGGGGTGGGGGGCGGAGAGAGACCCAGTACTTC; cdr3_aa: CASRPRGGGRRETQYF
j_call: TRBJ2-4; v_call: TRBV30; clone_size: many; d_call: TRBD2; cdr3_nt: TGTGCCTGGAGCCTGGGACTAGCGGGGGACGTTCAGTACTTC; cdr3_aa: CAWSLGLAGDVQYF
j_call: TRBJ2-5; v_call: TRBV7-2; clone_size: few; d_call: TRBD1; cdr3_nt: TGTGCCAGCAGCTTAGGCCGGGACAGGGGTATAGATACCCAGTACTTC; cdr3_aa: CASSLGRDRGIDTQYF
j_call: TRBJ2-3; v_call: TRBV6-2/TRBV6-3; clone_size: -; d_call: -; cdr3_nt: TGTGCCAGCAGTTACACGGACAGAGGGCTCACAGATACGCAGTATTTT; cdr3_aa: CASSYTDRGLTDTQYF
j_call: TRBJ2-1; v_call: TRBV5-6; clone_size: -; d_call: TRBD2; cdr3_nt: TGTGCCAGCAGTATTGGCGGGAGGACGTACAATGAGCAGTTCTTC; cdr3_aa: CASSIGGRTYNEQFF
j_call: TRBJ2-7; v_call: TRBV25-1; clone_size: few; d_call: -; cdr3_nt: TGTGCCAGCAGTGATTCCCTCAACCGGGACGGAAGATGGTACGAGCAGTACTTC; cdr3_aa: CASSDSLNRDGRWYEQYF
j_call: TRBJ2-7; v_call: TRBV20-1; clone_size: -; d_call: -; cdr3_nt: TGCAGTGCTAGAGTGTCCGAGCAGTACTTC; cdr3_aa: CSARVSEQYF